These 2 T cell receptor beta chains were sequenced from one sample in a study of CD8+ T cells in alopecia areata. Reverse transcription of extracted RNA yielded cDNA, which provided the sequencing template. The assay was immunoSEQ multiplex PCR, and TCRdb's table has in-frame clones only and misses some. The sample includes about 140,000 clones, nearly 55% of them seen just once. Stated treatment: oral pan-JAK inhibitor, 5-10 mg twice daily. This specimen consisted of CD8+ T cells sorted from blood, obtained at week 4, from a patient treated with tofacitinib. The receptors stem from a human donor with alopecia areata.

The chain joins TRBV9 to TRBJ2-2, with D possibly matching TRBD2 (7 bases). The germline V and J ends were trimmed by 1 base and 4 bases, with 14 bases remaining between them. The CDR3 is made up of 16 amino acids. Per the germline V gene, CDR1 is SGDLS and CDR2 is YYNGEE. The CDR3 DNA is TGTGCCAGCAGCGTACTTGCGGGGGCCGTCACCGGGGAGCTGTTTTTT. This gives the protein CASSVLAGAVTGELFF.

This chain uses TRBV7-9 with TRBJ2-1; TRBD2 matches 11 bases. V shed 6 bases, J shed 4 bases, and the junction held 5 bases outside the gene matches. The V gene's germline CDR1 is SEHNR and CDR2 FQNEAQ (reference sequence). CDR3 length: 15 residues. CDR3 protein: CASSPLAGGYNEQFF. The CDR3 DNA follows: TGTGCCAGCAGTCCGCTAGCGGGGGGATACAATGAGCAGTTCTTC.